This TCR beta chain came from a study of regulatory T cells in long-lasting Graves disease. The study, taken as a whole, reports: Patients with persistent disease shared some 2,900 public clonotypes, outpacing the approximately 950 shared by new patients. There was favoring of TRBV28, TRBJ1-2 and TRBJ2-5 in persistent disease.

For this clonotype: Its antigen is unknown.

This sample's time point: persistent/refractory GD, antithyroid drugs over 5 years with positive TRAb. PBMC RNA served as the TCR library source. Patients of an endocrinology department in Xi'an, China, were included. Trimming pared 2 bases from V and 0 bases from J, leaving 8 bases between. This CDR3 comprises 15 residues. The germline CDR1 and CDR2 sequences are MGHRA and YSYEKL. Library construction for TCR beta used iRepertoire HTBI primers and Arm-PCR of CDR3 regions. TCRdb re-derived calls from the multiplex PCR reads in MiXCR, one entry per CDR3 protein. In the table there are 400,000 to 500,000 distinct CDR3 sequences, under 25% of which are singletons.

The chain combines TRBV4-1 with TRBJ1-5; D not certain. The starting material was peripheral blood mononuclear cells (PBMCs), obtained when the disease was refractory, from a patient treated with antithyroid drugs. The receptor was isolated from a female donor with Graves disease. CDR3 amino acids: CASSQQDFSNQPQHF. The CDR3 region has the DNA TGCGCCAGCAGCCAACAGGACTTTAGCAATCAGCCCCAGCATTTT.